This T cell receptor (beta chain) stems from a study of T cells in localized non-small cell lung cancer. Concerning this clone itself: Its specificity is unknown.

Germline-derived CDR1 and CDR2 are LNHDA and SQIVND (reference sequence). The CDR3 covers 15 residues. Trimming took 5 bases from V and 2 from J, leaving 16 bases between them. Overall study findings and caveats: The study sequenced only one region of the tumor. As a result, intratumor heterogeneity could not be excluded and remains possible.

Assay used: immunoSEQ multiplex PCR; TCRdb lists only in-frame clones, some missing. The sample consists of 75,000 to 90,000 clones, approximately 84% of them appearing once. The rearrangement links TRBV19 to TRBJ2-7, with a tentative D call TRBD2 (6 bases). This receptor was obtained from a man aged 40-75 years with stage I lung adenocarcinoma. Sequencing was performed on peripheral blood, taken before any cancer treatment. The CDR3 loop is CASSVRRRGPYEQYF. The CDR3, as DNA: TGTGCCAGTAGTGTCCGCAGGAGGGGTCCCTACGAGCAGTACTTC.